This paragraph reports one T cell receptor (beta chain). The sample originates from a study of shared clonotypes between healthy human individuals. The healthy adult donors were HIV-negative and reported no recent acute infections or vaccinations. There were only Caucasian adults among the donors, and all lived in Nashville, Tennessee. Germline V gives CDR1 SGHAT, CDR2 FQNNGV. Deletions cut 6 bases from V and 9 bases from J, with 15 bases between. This CDR3 is built from 14 residues. Profiled with immunoSEQ multiplex PCR; TCRdb holds only in-frame clones, not every one. Of some 1.1 million clones in the sample, about 72% were seen once.

This chain connects TRBV11-2 to TRBJ1-6; tentative D call: TRBD1 (5 bases). The receptor comes from a man in his late teens or twenties in good health. Some clones in this sample may be carry-over from other donors' samples. The sample taken for sequencing was memory CD4+ T cells from PBMCs. Stated subset: CD45RA-negative fraction. The CDR3 is CASRSQGLASPLHF. For the CDR3, the DNA is TGTGCCAGCAGATCGCAGGGTTTGGCTTCACCCCTCCACTTT.